This TCR beta chain was recorded in a study of blood T cells in healthy people across ages. Per sample, at least 5 micrograms of total RNA were extracted. J was trimmed by 2 bases and V by 6 bases; bases with no gene match: 7. The CDR3 sequence is 15 residues long. The germline V gene has CDR1 MDHEN and CDR2 SYDVKM. A sample-barcoded 5' primer and a J-beta primer mix were used in a second PCR of roughly 7 to 12 cycles. A 12-random-nucleotide template-switch adaptor tagged each cDNA molecule. TCRdb itself ran the 5' RACE reads through MiXCR, one entry per CDR3 protein. The sample shows over 1,500,000 distinct CDR3 sequences, around half of them seen only once. Study-wide results and limits: With age, beta diversity per million T cells declined roughly linearly, significantly by about 37.

In its sample, this clonotype was seen a few times. Its target is unknown. The chain joins TRBV28 to TRBJ2-3, with TRBD1 identical over 8 bases. The source of this sequence is a woman aged 40 to 50 in good health. Sequences were obtained from blood. CDR3 sequence: CASSLRQGYTDTQYF. CDR3 nucleotides: TGTGCCAGCAGCTTGAGACAGGGGTACACAGATACGCAGTATTTT.